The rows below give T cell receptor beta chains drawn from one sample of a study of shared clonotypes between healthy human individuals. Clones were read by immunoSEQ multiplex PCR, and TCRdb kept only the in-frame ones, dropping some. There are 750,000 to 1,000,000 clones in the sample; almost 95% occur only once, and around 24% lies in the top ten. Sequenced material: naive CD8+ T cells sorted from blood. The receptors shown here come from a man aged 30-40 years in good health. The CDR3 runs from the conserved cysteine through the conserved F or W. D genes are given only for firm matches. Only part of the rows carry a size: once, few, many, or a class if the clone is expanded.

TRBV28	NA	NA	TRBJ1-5	NA	CASSSSTDLGNQPQHF
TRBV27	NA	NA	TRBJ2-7	TGTGCCAGCACCAGAGGGCCTTCCTACGAGCAGTACTTC	CASTRGPSYEQYF
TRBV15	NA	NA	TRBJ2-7	TGTGCCACCAGCAGAGTTTCCAAAAACTACGAGCAGTACTTC	CATSRVSKNYEQYF
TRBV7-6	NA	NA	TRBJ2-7	TGTGCCAGCAGCCCGGGTTCAGGGTACGAGCAGTACTTC	CASSPGSGYEQYF
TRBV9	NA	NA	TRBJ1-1	TGTGCCAGCAGCGCAGGGGAGAGGGACACTGAAGCTTTCTTT	CASSAGERDTEAFF
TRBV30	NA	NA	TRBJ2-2	TGTGCCTGGAGTGAGGGACTCCTGTCCGGGGAGCTGTTTTTT	CAWSEGLLSGELFF
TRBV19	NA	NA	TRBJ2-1	TGTGCCAGTTCCTTGAGGGATTACAATGAGCAGTTCTTC	CASSLRDYNEQFF
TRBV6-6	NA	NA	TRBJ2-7	TGTGCCAGCAGTTACTCGATGTCAGGAGAATACGAGCAGTACTTC	CASSYSMSGEYEQYF
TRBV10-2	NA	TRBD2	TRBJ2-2	TGCGCCAGCAAGAATGGCGGGAGGGACACCGGGGAGCTGTTTTTT	CASKNGGRDTGELFF
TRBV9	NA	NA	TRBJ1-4	TGTGCCAGCAGCGTAGAGGGAGATGAAAAACTGTTTTTT	CASSVEGDEKLFF
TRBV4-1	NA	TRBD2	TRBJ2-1	TGCGCCAGCAGCCAAGACTTGACTAGCGGGAGGGTGAGTGGTGAGCAGTTCTTC	CASSQDLTSGRVSGEQFF
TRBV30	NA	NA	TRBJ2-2	TGTGCCTGGCCTGGGGCGCAGGGCGACACCGGGGAGCTGTTTTTT	CAWPGAQGDTGELFF
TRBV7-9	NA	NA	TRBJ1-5	TGTGCCAGCAGCGAGGACGGAGGCAATCAGCCCCAGCATTTT	CASSEDGGNQPQHF
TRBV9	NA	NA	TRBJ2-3	TGTGCCAGCAGCGTAGTTTCGGGGAGTGCAGATACGCAGTATTTT	CASSVVSGSADTQYF
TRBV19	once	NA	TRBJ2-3	TGTGCCAGTAGTACTGTCGGGGGAGATACGCAGTATTTT	CASSTVGGDTQYF
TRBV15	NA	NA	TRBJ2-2	TGTGCCACCAGCAGAGAAACCTGGGGAACCGGGGAGCTGTTTTTT	CATSRETWGTGELFF
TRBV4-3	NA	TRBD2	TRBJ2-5	TGCGCCAGCAGCCAAGAAAGGGCTCATAGCGGGAGTGCTCTAGAAGAGACCCAGTACTTC	CASSQERAHSGSALEETQYF
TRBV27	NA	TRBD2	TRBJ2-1	TGTGCCAGCGGGGAGCGGGAGCCCTACCAGGAGCAGTTCTTC	CASGEREPYQEQFF
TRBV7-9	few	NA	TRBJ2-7	TGTGCCAGCAGCTCGACGCTCCGGGACAAAGACTACGAGCAGTACTTC	CASSSTLRDKDYEQYF
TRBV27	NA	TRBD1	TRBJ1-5	TGTGCCAGCAGTTTAGGACAGGGGGACAATCAGCCCCAGCATTTT	CASSLGQGDNQPQHF
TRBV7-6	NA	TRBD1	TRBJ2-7	TGTGCCAGCAGCTTAGAAGGGGGCATGGGCTACGAGCAGTACTTC	CASSLEGGMGYEQYF
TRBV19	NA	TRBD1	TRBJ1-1	TGTGCCAGTAGTATTACCGGGACAGGGGTTGGAGAAGACACTGAAGCTTTCTTT	CASSITGTGVGEDTEAFF
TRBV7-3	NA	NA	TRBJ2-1	TGTGCCAGCAGCTTAAACCCGTACAATGAGCAGTTCTTC	CASSLNPYNEQFF
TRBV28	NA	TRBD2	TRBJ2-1	TGTGCCAGCCAGCGGGAGAAGTACAATGAGCAGTTCTTC	CASQREKYNEQFF
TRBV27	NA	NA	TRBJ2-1	TGTGCCAGCAGAGGGCAGGCAGGGGCGTATGAGCAGTTCTTC	CASRGQAGAYEQFF
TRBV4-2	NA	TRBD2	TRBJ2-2	TGTGCCAGCAGCCAGGTGGGCAGGGAGGGCACCGGGGAGCTGTTTTTT	CASSQVGREGTGELFF
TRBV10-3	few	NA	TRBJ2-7	TGTGCCATCAGTGAGCCCCTTCCCGGGACACGTTACGAGCAGTACTTC	CAISEPLPGTRYEQYF
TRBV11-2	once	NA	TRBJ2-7	TGTGCCAGCAGCTTGGGCAGAAAGTACGAGCAGTACTTC	CASSLGRKYEQYF
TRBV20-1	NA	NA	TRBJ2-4	TGCAGTGCTCTAGCCAAAAACATTCAGTACTTC	CSALAKNIQYF
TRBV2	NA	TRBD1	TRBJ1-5	TGTGCCAGCTCACGGACAGGGGGTTTTCAGCCCCAGCATTTT	CASSRTGGFQPQHF
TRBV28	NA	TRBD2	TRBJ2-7	TGTGCCAGCAACCGACTGCGAGCGGGAGGGGACGAGCAGTACTTC	CASNRLRAGGDEQYF
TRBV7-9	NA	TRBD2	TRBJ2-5	TGTGCCAGCAGCTTAGGGGCTAGCGGGAGAGGGGAGGAGACCCAGTACTTC	CASSLGASGRGEETQYF
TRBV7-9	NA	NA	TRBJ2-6	TGTGCCAGCAGCCCCGGTTTCCGGGACGGGGCCAACGTCCTGACTTTC	CASSPGFRDGANVLTF
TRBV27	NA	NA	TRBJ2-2	TGTGCCAGCAGTTTGACAGATCCGGCCGGGGAGCTGTTTTTT	CASSLTDPAGELFF
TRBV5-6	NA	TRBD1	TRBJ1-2	TGTGCCAGCAGCCCTGGACAGGGGGCGCCCAACTATGGCTACACCTTC	CASSPGQGAPNYGYTF
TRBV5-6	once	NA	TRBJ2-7	TGTGCCAGCAGCTTGGGAGGTACACCACGGGCCTACGAGCAGTACTTC	CASSLGGTPRAYEQYF
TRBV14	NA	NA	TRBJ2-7	TGTGCCAGCAGCCCAAGGGGCGCGGCAATACACTACGAGCAGTACTTC	CASSPRGAAIHYEQYF
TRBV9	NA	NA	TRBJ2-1	TGTGCCAGCAGTGGGGCCAGAGTGGGGACACCTACGAGCTCCTACAATGAGCAGTTCTTC	CASSGARVGTPTSSYNEQFF
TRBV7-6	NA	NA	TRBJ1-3	TGTGCCAGCAGCCCAATGGGGTCTGGAAACACCATATATTTT	CASSPMGSGNTIYF
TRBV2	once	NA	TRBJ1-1	TGTGCCACCGGGCGCTTCACTGAAGCTTTCTTT	CATGRFTEAFF
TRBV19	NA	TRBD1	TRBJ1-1	TGTGCCAGTAGTATGGCAGGGGGCCCCTTTGAAGCTTTCTTT	CASSMAGGPFEAFF
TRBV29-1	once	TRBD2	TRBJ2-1	TGCAGCGTTGAAAGGGTAGCGGGATACTACAATGAGCAGTTCTTC	CSVERVAGYYNEQFF
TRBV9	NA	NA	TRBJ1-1	TGTGCCAGCAGCCCTGGGACGGAGAACACTGAAGCTTTCTTT	CASSPGTENTEAFF
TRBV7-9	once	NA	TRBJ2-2	TGTGCCAGCAGCCCTATTCTAGGCAGGGCGGGCACCGGGGAGCTGTTTTTT	CASSPILGRAGTGELFF
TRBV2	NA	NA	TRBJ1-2	TGTGCCAGTTGGGGGCAACAGGGAATTAACTATGGCTACACCTTC	CASWGQQGINYGYTF
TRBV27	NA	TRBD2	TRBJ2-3	TGTGCCAGCAGTTCGAGGACTAGCGGAAGCACAGATACGCAGTATTTT	CASSSRTSGSTDTQYF
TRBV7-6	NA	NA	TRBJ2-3	TGTGCCAGCAGCCGACTAGGCAACACAGATACGCAGTATTTT	CASSRLGNTDTQYF
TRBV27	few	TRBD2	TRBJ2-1	TGTGCCAGCGGAACCGGGACTAGCTTCAATGAGCAGTTCTTC	CASGTGTSFNEQFF
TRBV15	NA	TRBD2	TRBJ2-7	TGTGCCACCAGCAGGCTGGGACTAGCGGGAGAGTACGAGCAGTACTTC	CATSRLGLAGEYEQYF
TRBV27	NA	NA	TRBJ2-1	TGTGCCAGCAGTTCCCTGAGGGGGGAGCAGTTCTTC	CASSSLRGEQFF
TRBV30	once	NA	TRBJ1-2	TGTGCCTCGAGCCCCAGCGACGGGTATGGCTACACCTTC	CASSPSDGYGYTF
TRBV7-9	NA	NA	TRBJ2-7	TGTGCCAGCAGCTTATCATTAGTGGGAGGAGACGAGCAGTACTTC	CASSLSLVGGDEQYF
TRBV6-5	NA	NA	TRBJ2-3	TGTGCCAGCAGTTACGCTACGGGGTTCACAGATACGCAGTATTTT	CASSYATGFTDTQYF
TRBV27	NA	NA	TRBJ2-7	TGTGCCAGCAGTCCTTGGTCCGGGCACGAGCAGTACTTC	CASSPWSGHEQYF
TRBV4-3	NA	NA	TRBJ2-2	TGCGCCAGCAGCCAAGAATTTGGAGGGACACCCAACACCGGGGAGCTGTTTTTT	CASSQEFGGTPNTGELFF